This is a list of T cell receptor beta chains from one sample in a study of blood T cell repertoires in COVID-19. Here immunoSEQ multiplex PCR was the method, and the copy in TCRdb shows in-frame clones only, minus some. Of around 150,000 clones listed, 80% to 90% were seen once; the top ten hold approximately 3%. The material sequenced was PBMCs or T cells enriched from blood (not recorded which). The receptors stem from a woman in her 50s with acute COVID-19. CDR3s include the opening cysteine and the closing phenylalanine or tryptophan. D genes are given only for firm matches. Clone size, where shown, is once, few, many, or a class for clones that have expanded.

J gene | D gene | clone size | V gene | CDR3 protein | CDR3 DNA
TRBJ1-5 | - | few | TRBV19 | CASRRLTGDQPQHF | TGTGCCAGTCGGCGACTGACAGGAGATCAGCCCCAGCATTTT
TRBJ2-1 | TRBD1 | - | TRBV12-5 | CASGLGTGTVPNEQFF | TGTGCTAGTGGCTTAGGAACCGGGACAGTACCGAATGAGCAGTTCTTC
TRBJ2-2 | TRBD2 | once | TRBV7-2 | CASSSALAGGTGELFF | TGTGCCAGCAGCTCGGCACTAGCGGGAGGAACCGGGGAGCTGTTTTTT
TRBJ2-7 | TRBD2 | - | TRBV5-1 | CASSWSSGSPGGSEQYF | TGCGCCAGCAGCTGGTCTAGCGGGAGCCCTGGTGGGTCCGAGCAGTACTTC
TRBJ1-2 | - | once | TRBV6-5 | CASTSGESYGYTF | TGTGCCAGCACCTCGGGGGAATCCTATGGCTACACCTTC
TRBJ1-5 | - | - | TRBV4-1 | CASSQEALTRNQPQHF | TGCGCCAGCAGCCAAGAAGCCCTGACTCGCAATCAGCCCCAGCATTTT
TRBJ2-7 | - | - | TRBV28 | CASSPPQGGYEQYF | TGTGCCAGCAGTCCCCCGCAGGGGGGATACGAGCAGTACTTC
TRBJ2-5 | TRBD2 | few | TRBV5-1 | CASSLGTSGYQETQYF | TGCGCCAGCAGCCTTGGGACTAGCGGTTACCAAGAGACCCAGTACTTC
TRBJ1-5 | - | few | TRBV27 | CASSFRSDNQPQHF | TGTGCCAGCAGTTTCAGGTCCGACAATCAGCCCCAGCATTTT
TRBJ2-2 | - | - | TRBV11-3 | CASSFVVGVNTGELFF | TGTGCCAGCAGCTTCGTCGTGGGAGTGAACACCGGGGAGCTGTTTTTT